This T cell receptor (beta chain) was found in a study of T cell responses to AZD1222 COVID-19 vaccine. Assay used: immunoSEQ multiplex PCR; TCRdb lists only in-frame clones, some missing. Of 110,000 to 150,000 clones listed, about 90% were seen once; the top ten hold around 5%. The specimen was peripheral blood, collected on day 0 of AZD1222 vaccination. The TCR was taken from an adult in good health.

The CDR3 DNA follows: TGTGCCAGCCGAGACAGGGTGTGGGACCAGAGCTCTGGAAACACCATATATTTT. Residues: CASRDRVWDQSSGNTIYF. V is TRBV28 and J is TRBJ1-3; 7 bases line up with TRBD1. The CDR3 contains 18 residues. Germline CDR1 reads MDHEN; CDR2 reads SYDVKM. The junction had 16 bases not matched to a gene; V was cut back by 8 bases and J by 0 bases.